This TCR beta chain was captured by sequencing in a study of OX40 agonist ivuxolimab in advanced cancers. Generated by immunoSEQ multiplex PCR, the TCRdb table keeps only in-frame clones and is missing some. The data contain about 86,000 clones, around 85% of them seen just once; the ten biggest clones take up roughly 1.5%. The V end lost 2 bases, the J end lost 3 bases, and 19 bases lay between the germline ends. Germline-derived CDR1 and CDR2 are MDHEN and SYDVKM. This CDR3 is built from 17 residues. V gene TRBV28 combines with J gene TRBJ1-1; possible D gene TRBD1, 6 bases. Sequences were derived from CD4+ or CD8+ T cells sorted from blood, sampled in a trial of the OX40 agonist ivuxolimab. This clonotype originated in an adult with an advanced solid tumor such as melanoma, head and neck, liver or kidney cancer. CDR3 protein: CASSLRGVAGRYTEAFF. As DNA, the CDR3 is TGTGCCAGCAGTTTAAGGGGGGTGGCAGGGAGGTACACTGAAGCTTTCTTT. The complete variable domain, with remaining parts taken from reference TRBV28 and TRBJ1-1, reads DVKVTQSSRYLVKRTGEKVFLECVQDMDHENMFWYRQDPGLGLRLIYFSYDVKMKEKGDIPEGYSVSREKKERFSLILESASTNQTSMYLCASSLRGVAGRYTEAFFGQGTRLTVV.